A single sample gave rise to the 16 T cell receptor beta chains below, sequenced in a study of CD8+CD57+ T cells in acquired aplastic anemia. For sequencing, patients were chosen who had shown expansion of CD8+CD57+ cells by flow cytometry. The study profiled TCR beta VDJ and CDR3 using genomic DNA as template. TCRdb processed the reads anew with MiXCR; each CDR3 protein has one entry. The sample shows about 160,000 distinct CDR3 sequences, 40% to 55% of them seen only once. Material: sorted CD4+, CD8+, or CD8+CD57+ T cells (not recorded which) from PBMCs. The receptors derive from a human donor with aplastic anemia.

This rearrangement joins TRBV11-2 to TRBJ2-1; tentative D call: TRBD1 (6 bases). CDR1 SGHAT and CDR2 FQNNGV come from the germline V gene. The CDR3 loop spans 16 amino acids. Trimming pared 3 bases from V and 10 bases from J, leaving 22 bases between. CDR3 DNA sequence: TGTGCCAGCAGCTTGGGGGCCGGTGGGGGAGACGGAGAGCAGTTCTTC. Protein: CASSLGAGGGDGEQFF.

This clonotype was seen ten or more times. This chain links TRBV20-1 with TRBJ1-4; the match to TRBD1 covers 8 bases. The CDR3 has 14 residues. Germline CDR1 DFQATT, CDR2 SNEGSKA (reference sequence). V shed 3 bases, J shed 8 bases, and the junction held 8 bases outside the gene matches. CDR3 nucleotides: TGCAGTGCTAGTGTGACAGGGGAAGGCGAAAAACTGTTTTTT. This codes for CSASVTGEGEKLFF.

Many counts were recorded for this clonotype. This chain links TRBV3-1 with TRBJ2-7; the match to TRBD2 covers 9 bases. With V trimmed by 4 bases and J by 5 bases, 6 bases remained unmatched. Per the germline V gene, CDR1 is LGHDT and CDR2 is YNNKEL (reference sequence). This CDR3 has 14 amino acids. Here the CDR3 DNA reads TGTGCCAGCAGCCCCGGGACTAGCATCCACGAGCAGTACTTC. Amino acid sequence: CASSPGTSIHEQYF.

This clonotype occurred a few times. The rearrangement joins TRBV24-1 to TRBJ2-3; D is unresolved. The CDR3 is 13 amino acids. The V and J ends lost 6 bases and 2 bases respectively, with 8 bases between them. CDR1 is KGHDR, CDR2 SFDVKD, per germline. The CDR3 sequence: CATSSEVTDTQYF. CDR3 in DNA: TGTGCCACCAGTAGCGAGGTCACAGATACGCAGTATTTT.

The table lists this clonotype with many counts. V is TRBV20-1 and J is TRBJ2-3, with no clear D. Germline assignment: CDR1 DFQATT and CDR2 SNEGSKA (reference sequence). V dropped 0 bases and J dropped 2 bases, with 9 bases sitting between them. The CDR3 extends over 14 amino acids. CDR3 amino acids: CSARDNLVTDTQYF. The CDR3 DNA sequence: TGCAGTGCTAGAGATAACCTAGTCACAGATACGCAGTATTTT.

The chain employs TRBV4-3 and TRBJ2-7; D unresolved. CDR1 is LGHNA, CDR2 YSLEER, per germline. V lost 0 bases and J lost 2, with 11 bases in between. CDR3 length equals 15 residues. As DNA, the CDR3 is TGCGCCAGCAGCCAAGATCGATCCAAGACCTACGAGCAGTACTTC. It specifies CASSQDRSKTYEQYF.

A few counts support this clonotype. The chain is built from TRBV30 and TRBJ1-5; no firm D call. CDR1 is GTSNPN and CDR2 is SVGIG in the germline V gene (reference sequence). V lost 0 bases and J 5 bases, leaving 11 bases between the germline ends. The CDR3 extends over 14 amino acids. CDR3 DNA sequence: TGTGCCTGGAGTGTATTGGGGTTGGATCAGCCCCAGCATTTT. Translated, it gives CAWSVLGLDQPQHF.

This chain joins TRBV29-1 and TRBJ1-6; TRBD1 matches at 7 bases. Germline V gene lookup returns CDR1 SQVTM and CDR2 ANQGSEA. J was trimmed by 4 bases and V by 6 bases; bases with no gene match: 3. This CDR3 has 13 residues. The CDR3 DNA reads as TGCAGCGTGGGACAGACTTATAATTCACCCCTCCACTTT. The encoded protein is CSVGQTYNSPLHF.

This clonotype showed up many times. This chain connects TRBV20-1 to TRBJ2-1, with 8 bases that match TRBD2. CDR3 length: 15 residues. CDR1 is DFQATT, CDR2 SNEGSKA, per germline (reference sequence). With V trimmed by 4 bases and J by 2 bases, 7 bases remained unmatched. CDR3 residues: CSATHSGVPYNEQFF. The CDR3 coding sequence is TGCAGTGCTACGCATAGCGGGGTTCCCTACAATGAGCAGTTCTTC.

The chain links TRBV29-1 to TRBJ2-2, with a weak D call TRBD1 (6 bases). The germline V gene has CDR1 SQVTM and CDR2 ANQGSEA. V lost 7 bases and J lost 1, with 10 bases in between. The CDR3 contains 13 residues. CDR3 protein: CSAETGNTGELFF. The DNA of the CDR3 is TGCAGCGCAGAGACAGGGAACACCGGGGAGCTGTTTTTT.

Note on this clonotype: A clone one base away is much larger, so this may be a read error. The chain is built from TRBV4-2 and TRBJ2-3; possibly TRBD2 for D (5 bases). Germline CDR1 is LGHNA and CDR2 is YNFKEQ. V lost 1 base to trimming and J lost 1 base, with 12 bases between them. This CDR3 contains 16 residues. Here the CDR3 DNA reads TGTGCCAGCAGCCAAGGGCTGGCGGGCCGCACAGATACGCAGTATTTT. As protein: CASSQGLAGRTDTQYF.

In this sample, this clonotype turned up many times. The chain uses TRBV19 and TRBJ1-2; the D gene is possibly TRBD1 (5 bases). The CDR3 is 14 residues long. Between the trimmed V and J ends, which lost 5 bases and 8 bases, there was a span of 18 bases. Germline values: CDR1 LNHDA, CDR2 SQIVND (reference sequence). The CDR3: CASSLRDGLWGYTF. The CDR3 nucleotides read TGTGCCAGTAGTCTTAGGGACGGCCTCTGGGGCTACACCTTC.

This clonotype came up many times. V is TRBV19 and J is TRBJ1-1, with 12 bases lining up with TRBD1. The V segment lost 4 bases and the J segment 0 bases; nucleotides outside the gene matches: 15. The germline V gene encodes CDR1 LNHDA and CDR2 SQIVND (reference sequence). This CDR3 contains 20 residues. The CDR3 nucleotides read TGTGCCAGTAGTACCCGGGACAGGGGGCTCGGTGGGAGGATGAACACTGAAGCTTTCTTT. Translation gives CASSTRDRGLGGRMNTEAFF.

This clonotype was counted at least ten times. The genes are TRBV6-6 and TRBJ1-1; no reliable D call. The CDR3 consists of 13 residues. Germline CDR1 reads MNHNY; CDR2 reads SVGAGI (reference sequence). The V end lost 6 bases, the J end lost 1 base, and 9 bases lay between the germline ends. The CDR3 reads CASRGSPNTEAFF. As DNA, the CDR3 is TGTGCCAGCAGGGGAAGCCCGAACACTGAAGCTTTCTTT.

This clonotype was counted at least ten times. This chain joins TRBV7-6 and TRBJ2-3; D may be TRBD2 (5 bases). Trimming stripped 8 bases from V and 2 bases from J, with 17 bases between. This CDR3 contains 15 residues. From germline, CDR1 is SGHVS and CDR2 FNYEAQ. The CDR3 sequence: CASSRTLSFTDTQYF. DNA of the CDR3: TGTGCCAGCTCGCGGACTCTCTCATTCACAGATACGCAGTATTTT.

A word on this clonotype: With a much larger clone just one base away, this may be a read error. The rearrangement links TRBV7-9 to TRBJ1-4, with D perhaps matching TRBD1 (6 bases). This CDR3 is 15 amino acids long. Germline assignment: CDR1 SEHNR and CDR2 FQNEAQ (reference sequence). The CDR3: CASSTPGATNKKLFF. The CDR3 region has the DNA TGTGCCAGCAGCACCCCGGGGGCAACTAATAAAAAACTGTTTTTT.